These 21 T cell receptor beta chains share one sample of origin, sequenced in a study of blood T cell repertoires in COVID-19. Profiling relied on immunoSEQ multiplex PCR, and the TCRdb table lists in-frame clones only, not all of them. The top ten clones hold around 15% of a sample with 150,000 to 200,000 clones, over 70% of them seen once. Source material: PBMCs or T cells enriched from blood (not recorded which). The source is a man aged 55 to 70 who had been exposed to COVID-19.

The chain links TRBV6-2 or TRBV6-3 to TRBJ1-1; D is possibly TRBD1 (6 bases). The V and J ends lost 5 bases and 0 bases respectively, with 22 bases between them. Germline loops: CDR1 MNHEY, CDR2 SVGEGT. This CDR3 spans 18 amino acids. The DNA for the CDR3 is TGTGCCAGCAGTCACTTCCGCGGACAGCCCATCGTGAACACTGAAGCTTTCTTT. Its translation: CASSHFRGQPIVNTEAFF.

This chain uses TRBV11-2 with TRBJ2-7, with a weak D call TRBD2 (5 bases). The CDR3 spans 14 residues. The ends were cut back, 1 base at V and 4 bases at J, with 11 bases in the middle. Germline CDR1 reads SGHAT; CDR2 reads FQNNGV. CDR3 sequence (DNA): TGTGCCAGCAGCTTAGGAGTTACGGGATACGAGCAGTACTTC. This codes for CASSLGVTGYEQYF.

The chain joins TRBV2 to TRBJ1-5; 10 bases align to TRBD1. This CDR3 contains 17 residues. Germline V CDR1 and CDR2: SNHLY, FYNNEI. Germline trimming cut 5 bases from V and 7 bases from J; bases unmatched to any gene: 14. CDR3 sequence (DNA): TGTGCCAGCAGTTTCCTACTAATCGGGACAGGGGACCAGCCCCAGCATTTT. Amino acid sequence: CASSFLLIGTGDQPQHF.

V gene TRBV30 combines with J gene TRBJ1-4; 10 positions agree with TRBD1. The V segment lost 4 bases and the J segment 7 bases; nucleotides outside the gene matches: 12. CDR3 length equals 16 residues. The germline CDR1 and CDR2 sequences are GTSNPN and SVGIG (reference sequence). CDR3 amino acids: CAWNHPGQGGGEKLFF. CDR3 coding DNA: TGTGCCTGGAACCACCCCGGACAGGGGGGGGGTGAAAAACTGTTTTTT.

This rearrangement joins TRBV30 to TRBJ1-2, with D tentatively TRBD1 (5 bases). The CDR3 covers 14 residues. The V end lost 0 bases, the J end lost 4 bases, and 12 bases lay between the germline ends. Germline CDR1 reads GTSNPN; CDR2 reads SVGIG (reference sequence). The CDR3 DNA reads TGTGCCTGGAGTGTAGGTCAGGGAAGCTATGGCTACACCTTC. It codes for CAWSVGQGSYGYTF.

The V gene is TRBV6-1, the J gene TRBJ2-7; D not resolved. This CDR3 region has 14 residues. Trimming stripped 1 base from V and 2 bases from J, with 9 bases between. The germline V gene encodes CDR1 MNHNS and CDR2 SASEGT. The CDR3 reads CASSEGPTTYEQYF. The CDR3 region has the DNA TGTGCCAGCAGTGAAGGGCCAACCACCTACGAGCAGTACTTC.

This chain joins TRBV2 and TRBJ2-5, with 8 positions matching TRBD2. Germline trimming cut 0 bases from V and 4 bases from J; bases unmatched to any gene: 7. Looked up from germline, CDR1 is SNHLY and CDR2 is FYNNEI. CDR3 length: 16 residues. CDR3 amino acids: CASSEATGGPRETQYF. The CDR3 DNA follows: TGTGCCAGCAGTGAAGCGACGGGAGGGCCGCGAGAGACCCAGTACTTC.

The chain uses TRBV5-4 and TRBJ2-7, with 8 nucleotides matching TRBD2. The J segment lost 3 bases and the V segment lost 4 bases, leaving 6 bases of the junction unmatched. Germline lookup yields CDR1 SGHNT and CDR2 YYREEE (reference sequence). The CDR3 length is 14 residues. The CDR3 bases are TGTGCCAGCAGCCGGGAGGGCGGGAACTACGAGCAGTACTTC. Amino acids: CASSREGGNYEQYF.

The V call is TRBV14, the J call TRBJ1-2, with D tentatively TRBD1 (5 bases). CDR3 length equals 15 residues. Germline CDR1 reads SGHDN; CDR2 reads FVKESK. With 0 bases removed from V and 7 bases from J, the gap between germline ends came to 15 bases. The CDR3 DNA sequence: TGTGCCAGCAGCCAAGACGCGGTCCAGGGCGTTGGCTACACCTTC. This translates into CASSQDAVQGVGYTF. Combining the CDR3 with reference TRBV14 and TRBJ1-2 gives the whole variable domain EAGVTQFPSHSVIEKGQTVTLRCDPISGHDNLYWYRRVMGKEIKFLLHFVKESKQDESGMPNNRFLAERTGGTYSTLKVQPAELEDSGVYFCASSQDAVQGVGYTFGSGTRLTVV.

The gene calls are TRBV19 and TRBJ2-7; perhaps TRBD1 as D (5 bases). Germline assignment: CDR1 LNHDA and CDR2 SQIVND (reference sequence). Trimming removed 1 base at V and 7 bases at J, with 14 bases between. The CDR3 is 14 amino acids. The CDR3 loop is CASSIAAGKREQYF. CDR3 coding DNA: TGTGCCAGTAGTATAGCGGCAGGGAAGAGGGAGCAGTACTTC.

The V gene is TRBV24-1, the J gene TRBJ1-1; no reliable D call. CDR3 length: 13 residues. V was cut by 0 bases and J by 12 bases, with 13 bases left in between. Germline CDR1 is KGHDR and CDR2 is SFDVKD. This CDR3 is CATSDLADLGTFF. For the CDR3, the DNA is TGTGCCACCAGTGATTTGGCGGATCTCGGGACTTTCTTT.

The J gene is TRBJ2-7, the V gene TRBV27, with 9 nucleotides matching TRBD2. CDR1 MNHEY and CDR2 SMNVEV come from the germline V gene (reference sequence). This CDR3 region has 17 residues. V lost 6 bases and J lost 6; bases outside the gene matches: 18. CDR3 amino acids: CASRREGLMSQASEQYF. CDR3 nucleotides: TGTGCCAGCAGGCGGGAGGGCCTTATGTCCCAGGCATCCGAGCAGTACTTC.

The genes are TRBV25-1 and TRBJ2-1; D gene uncertain. CDR1 and CDR2 from the germline V gene are MGHDK and SYGVNS. The V gene lost 4 bases and the J gene lost 12 bases, with 16 bases spanning the gap. The CDR3 runs to 13 residues. CDR3 nucleotide sequence: TGTGCCAGCAGTGTCTTGAGTAACCGTGGGCAGTTCTTC. As protein: CASSVLSNRGQFF.

The V and J genes are TRBV27 and TRBJ1-1; the match to TRBD1 covers 9 bases. The CDR3 has 15 amino acids. Germline assignment: CDR1 MNHEY and CDR2 SMNVEV (reference sequence). Germline trimming cut 5 bases from V and 2 bases from J; bases unmatched to any gene: 6. The CDR3 nucleotides are TGTGCCAGCAGTCCGTGGGGACAGGGAAACACTGAAGCTTTCTTT. Translating it yields CASSPWGQGNTEAFF.

The rearrangement links TRBV9 to TRBJ2-1; D might be TRBD2 (6 bases). This CDR3 is built from 12 residues. Between the trimmed V and J ends, which lost 0 bases and 9 bases, there was a span of 7 bases. The germline V gene encodes CDR1 SGDLS and CDR2 YYNGEE. The CDR3 DNA is TGTGCCAGCAGCGTAGTCGGGGGTGAGCAGTTCTTC. As protein: CASSVVGGEQFF.

This chain joins TRBV7-6 and TRBJ2-1; 11 positions agree with TRBD2. The CDR3 is 18 amino acids. Germline V gene data show CDR1 as SGHVS and CDR2 as FNYEAQ. Trimming took 0 bases from V and 4 from J; bases not matched to a gene: 8. CDR3 in amino acids: CASSLAHGTSGAYNEQFF. The CDR3 DNA reads as TGTGCCAGCAGCTTAGCGCATGGGACTAGCGGAGCTTACAATGAGCAGTTCTTC. The full variable domain, completed using reference TRBV7-6 and TRBJ2-1, is GAGVSQSPRYKVTKRGQDVALRCDPISGHVSLYWYRQALGQGPEFLTYFNYEAQQDKSGLPNDRFSAERPEGSISTLTIQRTEQRDSAMYRCASSLAHGTSGAYNEQFFGPGTRLTVL.

This clone has a count of ten or more. This chain connects TRBV4-2 to TRBJ2-7; TRBD2 matches 7 bases. CDR3 length: 16 residues. With 0 bases clipped from V and 2 bases from J, the junction kept 7 bases outside the gene matches. Germline loops: CDR1 LGHNA, CDR2 YNFKEQ. CDR3 nucleotides: TGTGCCAGCAGCCAAGAGGCAACTAGCGCTACCTACGAGCAGTACTTC. Translating it yields CASSQEATSATYEQYF.

The V gene is TRBV7-9, the J gene TRBJ1-5; D remains ambiguous. Between the trimmed V and J ends, which lost 4 bases and 3 bases, there was a span of 7 bases. The CDR3 covers 13 residues. CDR1 is SEHNR and CDR2 is FQNEAQ in the germline V gene (reference sequence). The CDR3 region has the DNA TGTGCCAGCAGCTCGGAGGCCAATCAGCCCCAGCATTTT. It yields the protein CASSSEANQPQHF.

This clone was found a few times. The V gene is TRBV5-1, the J gene TRBJ2-5, with 9 bases that match TRBD2. This CDR3 is 16 amino acids long. Germline CDR1 and CDR2: SGHRS and YFSETQ. Losses at the gene ends were 1 base for V and 9 bases for J; bases not matched to a gene: 13. The CDR3 loop is CASSLSTSGPGTAQYF. CDR3 bases: TGCGCCAGCAGCTTGTCGACTAGCGGACCGGGTACGGCCCAGTACTTC.

V usage is TRBV19 and J usage is TRBJ2-2, with TRBD1 matching over 9 bases. There are 16 residues in the CDR3. The trim removed 5 bases at V and 6 bases at J, leaving 10 bases unmatched. Germline V gene sequence: CDR1 LNHDA, CDR2 SQIVND (reference sequence). The CDR3 protein is CASSAAGTGRSGELFF. CDR3 nucleotide sequence: TGTGCCAGTAGTGCCGCCGGGACAGGGAGGTCCGGGGAGCTGTTTTTT.

The chain employs TRBV2 and TRBJ2-5; the D gene is possibly TRBD2 (6 bases). Germline CDR1 reads SNHLY; CDR2 reads FYNNEI. This CDR3 contains 16 residues. Trimming shortened V by 4 bases and J by 2 bases, and 17 bases separated the two germline ends. CDR3 nucleotide sequence: TGTGCCAGCAGTGGGGCTAGCGATGGGCGACAAGAGACCCAGTACTTC. Its translation: CASSGASDGRQETQYF. Looking up the rest from reference TRBV2 and TRBJ2-5 gives the full variable domain: EPEVTQTPSHQVTQMGQEVILRCVPISNHLYFYWYRQILGQKVEFLVSFYNNEISEKSEIFDDQFSVERPDGSNFTLKIRSTKLEDSAMYFCASSGASDGRQETQYFGPGTRLLVL.